The T cell receptor beta chain described here comes from a study of cytomegalovirus exposure and HLA in healthy donors (TCRdb year 2017). Broadly, across the study: A later analysis indicated that the roughly 120 validation repertoires were generated on the platform also employed for the 666 repertoires of the first cohort. The aim of the study was to test whether cataloging public T cell receptors could identify signatures of past pathogen exposure. The study combined high-throughput TCR immunosequencing, statistical association of individual TCRs with disease status, and machine learning to predict cytomegalovirus infection status. Along with the roughly 670-subject first cohort, a separate validation cohort of over a hundred different subjects was used. Beyond this particular receptor, the publication reports: It was suggested by the authors that the approach could potentially be generalized to other disease states and immunological phenotypes. Of the cluster scores, approximately 95% were above 0 in a later analysis, which found that TCRs clustered in the first cohort also tended to co-occur in the approximately 130 validation repertoires. In the study, approximately 160 TCR beta chains were listed as associated with cytomegalovirus. While some public TCRs were present in many individuals, most TCR sequences turned up only very rarely across donors. A few of the identified cytomegalovirus-associated TCR beta chains were confirmed in vitro to be specific for cytomegalovirus antigens. In both the original and validation cohorts, the classifier was reported to diagnose cytomegalovirus status with high specificity and sensitivity. A later analysis had no HLA typing for the validation cohort, so co-occurrence there was scored across all 110 or so repertoires.

The CDR3 goes from the cysteine to the phenylalanine over 13 residues. The retained sequence is limited to the CDR3, 39 bases, with the frame set at the first base. Trimming at the junction amounts to 7 bases on V and 0 bases on J, and the germline ends lie 9 bases apart. The germline V gene encodes CDR1 SNHLY and CDR2 FYNNEI. The library was made by the immunoSEQ multiplex PCR assay. The source study handled its data this way. A statistical classification framework was built to diagnose cytomegalovirus status from the catalog of TCR beta chain sequences. TCRdb took over this immuneACCESS table, retaining in-frame rearrangements with V and J assigned. Such tables are incomplete; in checked studies, under half of the missing clones stem from an unresolved V gene, and the remainder is unexplained. Clone size and the V and J calls come from that table; the DNA yielded D and trimming. This sample gives some 120,000 clones in total; roughly 84% of them show up just once. The top ten clonotypes cover around 1.9% of the sample.

The donors were included in the validation cohort of 130 or so subjects, a group kept apart from the roughly 670-subject first cohort. Concerning this clone itself: Its antigen specificity is not known. Within one base of it there is no much larger clone, and no base qualities were kept.

The receptor was derived from a woman in her 30s in good health and CMV-seronegative. The sequence is built from TRBV2 and TRBJ1-1, with the D gene not clear enough to name. The sequenced sample consisted of PBMCs. The CDR3 protein is CASTRGVNTEAFF. In nucleotides, the sequence is TGTGCCAGCACCCGGGGAGTGAACACTGAAGCTTTCTTT.